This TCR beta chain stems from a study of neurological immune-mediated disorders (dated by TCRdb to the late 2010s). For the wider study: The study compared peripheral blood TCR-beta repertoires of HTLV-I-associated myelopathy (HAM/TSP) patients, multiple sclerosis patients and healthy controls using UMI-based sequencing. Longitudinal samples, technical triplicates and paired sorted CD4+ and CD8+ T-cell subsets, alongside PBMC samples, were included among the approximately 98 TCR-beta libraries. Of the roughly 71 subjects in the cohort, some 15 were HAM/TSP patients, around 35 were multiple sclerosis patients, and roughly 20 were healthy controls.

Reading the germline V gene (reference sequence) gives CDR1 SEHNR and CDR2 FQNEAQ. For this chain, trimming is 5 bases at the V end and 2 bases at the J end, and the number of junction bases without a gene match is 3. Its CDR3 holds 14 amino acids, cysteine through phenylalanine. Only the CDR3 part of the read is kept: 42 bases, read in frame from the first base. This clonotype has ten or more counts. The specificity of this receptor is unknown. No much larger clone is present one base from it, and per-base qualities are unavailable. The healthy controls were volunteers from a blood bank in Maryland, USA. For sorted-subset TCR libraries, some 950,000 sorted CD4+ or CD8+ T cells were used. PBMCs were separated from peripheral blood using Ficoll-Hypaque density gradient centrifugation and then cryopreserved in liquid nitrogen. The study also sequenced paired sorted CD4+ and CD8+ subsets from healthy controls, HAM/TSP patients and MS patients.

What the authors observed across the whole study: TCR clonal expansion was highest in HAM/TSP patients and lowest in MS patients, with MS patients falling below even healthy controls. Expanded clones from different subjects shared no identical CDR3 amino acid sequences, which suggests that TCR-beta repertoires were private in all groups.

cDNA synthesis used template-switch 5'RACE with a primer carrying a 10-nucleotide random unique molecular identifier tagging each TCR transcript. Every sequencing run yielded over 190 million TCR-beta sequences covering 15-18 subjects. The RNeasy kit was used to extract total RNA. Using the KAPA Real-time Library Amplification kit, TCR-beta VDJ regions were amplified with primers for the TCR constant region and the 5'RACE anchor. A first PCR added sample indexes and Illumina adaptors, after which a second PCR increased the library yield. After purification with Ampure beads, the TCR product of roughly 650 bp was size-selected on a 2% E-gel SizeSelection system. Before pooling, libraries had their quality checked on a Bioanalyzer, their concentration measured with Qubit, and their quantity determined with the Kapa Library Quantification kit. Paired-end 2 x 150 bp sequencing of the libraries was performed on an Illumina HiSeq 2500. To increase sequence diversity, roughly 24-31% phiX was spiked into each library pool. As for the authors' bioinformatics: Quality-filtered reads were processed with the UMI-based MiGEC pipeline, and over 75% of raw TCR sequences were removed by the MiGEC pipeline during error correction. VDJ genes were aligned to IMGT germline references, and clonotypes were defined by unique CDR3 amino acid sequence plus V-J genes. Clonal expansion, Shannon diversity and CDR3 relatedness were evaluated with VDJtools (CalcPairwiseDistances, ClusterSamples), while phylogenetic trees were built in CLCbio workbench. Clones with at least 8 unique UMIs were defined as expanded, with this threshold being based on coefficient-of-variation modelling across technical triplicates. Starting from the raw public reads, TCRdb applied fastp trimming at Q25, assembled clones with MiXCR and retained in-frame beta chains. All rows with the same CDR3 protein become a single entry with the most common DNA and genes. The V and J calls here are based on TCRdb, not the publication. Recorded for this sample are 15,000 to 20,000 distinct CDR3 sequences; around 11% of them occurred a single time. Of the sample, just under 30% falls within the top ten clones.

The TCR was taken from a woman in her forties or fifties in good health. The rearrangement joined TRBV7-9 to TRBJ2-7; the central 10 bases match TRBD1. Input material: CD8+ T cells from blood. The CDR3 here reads CASSEGQGAYEQYF. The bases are TGTGCCAGCAGCGAAGGACAGGGGGCCTACGAGCAGTACTTC.